Presented here are 22 T cell receptor beta chains from one specimen sequenced in a study of cytomegalovirus exposure and HLA in healthy donors. It was with 60 Vbeta and 13 Jbeta primers that the PCR ran. Sequencing used immunoSEQ multiplex PCR; TCRdb keeps in-frame clones, though not all of them. The sample records about 130,000 clones, approximately 82% being singletons. The source material was PBMCs. The source is a boy between 2 and 15 years old in good health and CMV-seronegative.

This chain connects TRBV7-8 to TRBJ2-7, with D possibly being TRBD2 (6 bases). The length of the CDR3 is 14 residues. Germline V gene data show CDR1 as SGHVS and CDR2 as FQNEAQ. V shed 2 bases and J shed 2 bases, with 10 bases lying between them. The CDR3 here is CASSLQGGTYEQYF. The CDR3, as DNA: TGTGCCAGCAGCTTACAGGGAGGAACCTACGAGCAGTACTTC. The variable domain in full, with the rest retrieved from reference TRBV7-8 and TRBJ2-7, is GAGVSQSPRYKVAKRGQDVALRCDPISGHVSLFWYQQALGQGPEFLTYFQNEAQLDKSGLPSDRFFAERPEGSVSTLKIQRTQQEDSAVYLCASSLQGGTYEQYFGPGTRLTVT.

The chain joins TRBV6-1 to TRBJ2-3; the D gene is possibly TRBD2 (5 bases). CDR3 length equals 15 residues. Trimming pared 1 base from V and 6 bases from J, leaving 14 bases between. Looked up from germline, CDR1 is MNHNS and CDR2 is SASEGT. In DNA form, the CDR3 reads TGTGCCAGCAGTGAAGTCGAGGGAGACCAGGATACGCAGTATTTT. The encoded protein is CASSEVEGDQDTQYF.

DNA for the CDR3: TGTGCCAGCAAAGGCCGGGCAGATACGCAGTATTTT. Protein product: CASKGRADTQYF. The chain uses TRBV2 and TRBJ2-3; D is unclear. Germline V gives CDR1 SNHLY, CDR2 FYNNEI. The V end was cut by 7 bases, the J end by 4 bases, with 9 bases between. The CDR3 extends over 12 amino acids.

This clone was counted only a few times. The chain is built from TRBV2 and TRBJ2-1; TRBD1 aligns across 8 bases. Germline trimming cut 5 bases from V and 4 bases from J; bases unmatched to any gene: 10. The length of the CDR3 is 16 residues. The germline gives CDR1 SNHLY, CDR2 FYNNEI. The CDR3 region has the DNA TGTGCCAGCAGTCCAATTCCGGGACAGGCTTACAATGAGCAGTTCTTC. Protein product: CASSPIPGQAYNEQFF. Combining the CDR3 with reference TRBV2 and TRBJ2-1 gives the whole variable domain EPEVTQTPSHQVTQMGQEVILRCVPISNHLYFYWYRQILGQKVEFLVSFYNNEISEKSEIFDDQFSVERPDGSNFTLKIRSTKLEDSAMYFCASSPIPGQAYNEQFFGPGTRLTVL.

The V and J genes are TRBV27 and TRBJ2-7; 7 bases fit TRBD1. CDR3 length: 14 amino acids. From germline, CDR1 is MNHEY and CDR2 SMNVEV (reference sequence). V gave up 5 bases and J gave up 0 bases; unmatched junction bases: 4. The chain's CDR3 is CASSPTGYSYEQYV. CDR3 DNA: TGTGCCAGCAGTCCGACAGGGTACTCCTACGAGCAGTACGTC.

The chain recombines TRBV5-1 with TRBJ2-3; D is possibly TRBD2 (5 bases). The germline CDR1 and CDR2 sequences are SGHRS and YFSETQ. This CDR3 has 16 amino acids. Trimming took off 6 bases at V and 0 bases at J, with 17 bases between the two ends. This CDR3 reads CASTPRAVTSTDTQYF. The CDR3 DNA follows: TGCGCCAGCACCCCCAGAGCGGTCACTAGCACAGATACGCAGTATTTT.

CDR3 sequence (DNA): TGTGCCAGTAAACCCCGGTCCTCGACGGGCGGGGAGCTGTTTTTT. This codes for CASKPRSSTGGELFF. The rearrangement links TRBV19 to TRBJ2-2; D remains ambiguous. The V gene's germline CDR1 is LNHDA and CDR2 SQIVND (reference sequence). The V end was cut by 7 bases, the J end by 7 bases, with 19 bases between. This CDR3 spans 15 amino acids.

This clone was picked up a small number of times. The V call is TRBV6-5, the J call TRBJ2-7, with D possibly matching TRBD1 (6 bases). Trimming took 0 bases from V and 0 from J, leaving 6 bases between them. From germline, CDR1 is MNHEY and CDR2 SVGAGI. The CDR3 length is 14 residues. The CDR3 bases are TGTGCCAGCAGTTACTCGGACAGCTCCTACGAGCAGTACTTC. Its protein is CASSYSDSSYEQYF.

This sequence joins TRBV7-8 and TRBJ2-1, with 7 bases aligning to TRBD2. The CDR3 has 15 amino acids. Germline trimming cut 3 bases from V and 0 bases from J; bases unmatched to any gene: 2. CDR1 is SGHVS and CDR2 is FQNEAQ in the germline V gene. The DNA for the CDR3 is TGTGCCAGCAGCTTGCGGGGGACCTCCTACAATGAGCAGTTCTTC. Its protein is CASSLRGTSYNEQFF.

The chain is built from TRBV30 and TRBJ1-5; no reliable D call. The V gene lost 2 bases and the J gene lost 4 bases, with 12 bases spanning the gap. Germline loops: CDR1 GTSNPN, CDR2 SVGIG (reference sequence). The CDR3 loop spans 14 amino acids. CDR3 in amino acids: CAWSRGPGNQPQHF. The CDR3 bases are TGTGCCTGGAGTCGAGGACCGGGGAATCAGCCCCAGCATTTT.

The chain joins TRBV9 to TRBJ1-3; D uncertain. CDR3 length equals 15 residues. Germline V gene lookup returns CDR1 SGDLS and CDR2 YYNGEE. Trimming took 3 bases from V and 0 from J, leaving 10 bases between them. CDR3 DNA: TGTGCCAGCAGCGGCGACACTGGCTCTGGAAACACCATATATTTT. Its translation: CASSGDTGSGNTIYF.

This chain connects TRBV9 to TRBJ1-1, with a tentative D call TRBD1 (5 bases). The CDR3 contains 13 residues. Trimming took 1 base from V and 5 from J, leaving 9 bases between them. The germline gives CDR1 SGDLS, CDR2 YYNGEE. CDR3 protein: CASSVRGGTEAFF. Here the CDR3 DNA reads TGTGCCAGCAGCGTAAGGGGAGGGACTGAAGCTTTCTTT.

The chain combines TRBV29-1 with TRBJ2-1; D gene ambiguous. Between the trimmed V and J ends, which lost 7 bases and 5 bases, there was a span of 6 bases. This CDR3 has 10 amino acids. Germline loops: CDR1 SQVTM, CDR2 ANQGSEA. CDR3 sequence: CSADNNEQFF. The CDR3 DNA sequence: TGCAGCGCCGACAACAATGAGCAGTTCTTC.

This chain uses TRBV19 with TRBJ2-3; 9 bases fit TRBD2. Germline V gives CDR1 LNHDA, CDR2 SQIVND (reference sequence). The CDR3 extends over 21 amino acids. Unmatched junction bases numbered 20, after V lost 2 bases and J lost 2 bases. The CDR3: CASSIKFRGLAGVGNTDTQYF. The DNA of the CDR3 is TGTGCCAGTAGTATAAAATTTAGAGGGTTAGCGGGAGTGGGAAACACAGATACGCAGTATTTT.

This chain uses TRBV7-9 with TRBJ1-3, with a weak D call TRBD1 (5 bases). V lost 6 bases, J lost 2 bases, and 26 bases lay in between. This CDR3 contains 19 residues. The germline CDR1 and CDR2 sequences are SEHNR and FQNEAQ (reference sequence). CDR3 in amino acids: CASRPYGAEGGRTGNTIYF. CDR3 in DNA: TGTGCCAGCAGACCCTACGGGGCAGAGGGAGGTAGAACTGGAAACACCATATATTTT.

The DNA for the CDR3 is TGCGCCAGCAGCCAAGATCCAGGTCCTCGAGATACGCAGTATTTT. It is translated as CASSQDPGPRDTQYF. The chain employs TRBV4-3 and TRBJ2-3; no firm D call. This CDR3 has 15 residues. V lost 0 bases and J 5 bases, leaving 12 bases between the germline ends. The V gene's germline CDR1 is LGHNA and CDR2 YSLEER.

The chain links TRBV19 to TRBJ1-4, with unresolved D. The CDR3 length is 16 residues. V was cut by 3 bases and J by 0 bases, with 11 bases left in between. Germline CDR1 and CDR2: LNHDA and SQIVND (reference sequence). The CDR3 loop is CASSIPGIATNEKLFF. DNA of the CDR3: TGTGCCAGTAGTATTCCCGGGATTGCAACTAATGAAAAACTGTTTTTT.

The chain links TRBV9 to TRBJ1-5, with D possibly being TRBD1 (5 bases). The CDR3 consists of 14 residues. Germline V gene data show CDR1 as SGDLS and CDR2 as YYNGEE. V was clipped by 4 bases and J by 5 bases, with 13 bases between them. CDR3 loop: CASSRGVVDQPQHF. The CDR3 DNA sequence: TGTGCCAGCAGCCGGGGGGTAGTGGATCAGCCCCAGCATTTT.

This clone was found once. This sequence joins TRBV7-9 and TRBJ2-1; D unclear. The germline gives CDR1 SEHNR, CDR2 FQNEAQ (reference sequence). This CDR3 is built from 13 residues. V was trimmed by 5 bases and J by 7 bases, leaving 12 bases between them. The CDR3 loop is CASSLTESNEQFF. CDR3 in DNA: TGTGCCAGCAGCCTCACGGAGTCTAATGAGCAGTTCTTC.

This chain joins TRBV6-6 and TRBJ2-7; 9 bases align to TRBD1. The CDR3 loop spans 15 amino acids. Trimming cost V 7 bases and J 5 bases; bases outside gene matches: 12. Germline assignment: CDR1 MNHNY and CDR2 SVGAGI (reference sequence). The CDR3 here is CASNRPGQGTHEQYF. In nucleotides, the CDR3 is TGTGCCAGCAATAGACCGGGACAGGGTACCCACGAGCAGTACTTC.

The rearrangement uses TRBV6-1 and TRBJ1-1; 10 nucleotides align to TRBD1. V shed 6 bases, J shed 8 bases, and the junction held 6 bases outside the gene matches. The germline V gene has CDR1 MNHNS and CDR2 SASEGT. The CDR3 runs 13 residues. The CDR3 loop is CASRRGQGEEAFF. The CDR3, as DNA: TGTGCCAGCAGGCGAGGACAGGGGGAAGAAGCTTTCTTT.

The V call is TRBV7-6, the J call TRBJ1-2; D gene unclear. Germline CDR1 SGHVS, CDR2 FNYEAQ. V was trimmed by 1 base and J by 8 bases, leaving 17 bases between them. This CDR3 contains 15 residues. The CDR3 sequence: CASSLEVGEVGGYTF. The CDR3 bases are TGTGCCAGCAGCTTAGAAGTCGGGGAGGTAGGCGGCTACACCTTC.